These 32 T cell receptor beta chains came from one sample sequenced in a study of cytomegalovirus exposure and HLA in healthy donors. The PCR contained 60 Vbeta and 13 Jbeta primers. The table came from immunoSEQ multiplex PCR; TCRdb's copy has only in-frame clones and leaves some out. The data hold 95,000 to 150,000 clones, with 15% observed a single time. The sequenced sample consisted of PBMCs. The receptors come from a woman aged 18-29 years in good health and CMV-seronegative.

This clone has just a few counts. The chain recombines TRBV2 with TRBJ1-2; D ambiguous. The CDR3 totals 14 residues. V was trimmed by 4 bases and J by 6 bases, leaving 15 bases between them. Germline V gene sequence: CDR1 SNHLY, CDR2 FYNNEI. CDR3 residues: CASSADGGLNGYTF. CDR3 DNA: TGTGCCAGCAGTGCCGATGGCGGACTGAATGGCTACACCTTC.

This clone was detected only a few times. The CDR3 nucleotides are TGTGCCAGCAGTTTATTTTGGCGGGGACAGGGGGTTGAAGCTTTCTTT. It codes for CASSLFWRGQGVEAFF. The rearrangement uses TRBV27 and TRBJ1-1; TRBD1 aligns across 11 bases. In germline, CDR1 is MNHEY, CDR2 SMNVEV (reference sequence). This CDR3 comprises 16 residues. Losses at the gene ends were 1 base for V and 7 bases for J; bases not matched to a gene: 8.

V and J are TRBV2 and TRBJ1-2, with TRBD1 as a possible D gene (6 bases). This CDR3 has 15 amino acids. V lost 2 bases to trimming and J lost 8 bases, with 18 bases between them. The V gene's germline CDR1 is SNHLY and CDR2 FYNNEI. For the CDR3, the DNA is TGTGCCAGCAGTGAATTTGGAGGGGGGGTATTGGGCTACACCTTC. Its protein product is CASSEFGGGVLGYTF.

This clone was seen more than once but under ten times. The chain couples TRBV6-5 to TRBJ1-4, with TRBD1 identical over 9 bases. This CDR3 comprises 13 residues. Germline V gives CDR1 MNHEY, CDR2 SVGAGI. V lost 8 bases, J lost 5 bases, and 3 bases stayed unmatched. The CDR3 loop reads CASGDRENEKLFF. The CDR3 bases are TGTGCCAGCGGGGACAGGGAGAATGAAAAACTGTTTTTT.

V and J are TRBV28 and TRBJ2-5; the match to TRBD2 covers 8 bases. CDR3 length equals 15 residues. Trimming at V came to 6 bases and at J to 1 base, leaving 7 bases not matched to a gene. Germline CDR1 MDHEN, CDR2 SYDVKM. The CDR3 loop is CASRPGRGFQETQYF. CDR3 nucleotides: TGTGCCAGCAGGCCCGGGAGGGGTTTCCAAGAGACCCAGTACTTC.

The J gene is TRBJ2-7, the V gene TRBV7-2; 7 bases map to TRBD2. The V gene end was trimmed by 0 bases and the J gene end by 2 bases; junction bases not matched to a gene: 1. Per the germline V gene, CDR1 is SGHTA and CDR2 is FQGNSA. This CDR3 is built from 14 residues. CDR3 coding DNA: TGTGCCAGCAGCTTAGCGGGGGGGGCCTACGAGCAGTACTTC. It translates to CASSLAGGAYEQYF.

J is TRBJ2-7 and V is TRBV28; TRBD2 might be the D (6 bases). CDR3 length: 12 amino acids. Trimming left V 7 bases short and J 7 bases short, with 14 bases between. CDR1 is MDHEN and CDR2 is SYDVKM in the germline V gene. The CDR3 sequence: CASNIRRGEQYF. In nucleotides, the CDR3 is TGTGCCAGCAACATTCGGAGGGGAGAGCAGTACTTC.

This clone was counted a few times. The CDR3: CASSEDINYGYTF. The DNA for the CDR3 is TGTGCCAGCAGCGAAGACATCAACTATGGCTACACCTTC. V is TRBV5-4 and J is TRBJ1-2; no clear D. CDR3 length: 13 residues. V dropped 4 bases and J dropped 2 bases, with 9 bases sitting between them. Germline assignment: CDR1 SGHNT and CDR2 YYREEE (reference sequence).

In this sample, this clone turned up a few times. J is TRBJ2-5 and V is TRBV2, with D possibly TRBD2 on 5 matching bases. V lost 7 bases to trimming and J lost 1 base, with 16 bases between them. CDR1 SNHLY and CDR2 FYNNEI come from the germline V gene. The CDR3 has 15 amino acids. DNA for the CDR3: TGTGCCAGCACCCTAGGACGGGGTTCCCAAGAGACCCAGTACTTC. Its translation is CASTLGRGSQETQYF.

The chain uses TRBV27 and TRBJ2-3, with TRBD2 as a possible D gene (6 bases). V lost 8 bases and J 0 bases, leaving 18 bases between the germline ends. Germline V CDR1 and CDR2: MNHEY, SMNVEV (reference sequence). CDR3 length: 16 residues. As DNA, the CDR3 is TGTGCCAGCGGACCACTCTTCGGGGGTAGCACAGATACGCAGTATTTT. Amino acid sequence: CASGPLFGGSTDTQYF.

This clone has more than one count but fewer than ten. The CDR3 reads CASSSTTSDSGEQYF. The DNA of the CDR3 is TGTGCCAGCAGCTCCACGACTAGCGATTCAGGAGAGCAGTACTTC. The chain couples TRBV7-8 to TRBJ2-7, with 8 bases matching TRBD2. Germline CDR1 and CDR2: SGHVS and FQNEAQ. CDR3 length: 15 residues. With V trimmed by 4 bases and J by 7 bases, 12 bases remained unmatched. Looking up the rest from reference TRBV7-8 and TRBJ2-7 gives the full variable domain: GAGVSQSPRYKVAKRGQDVALRCDPISGHVSLFWYQQALGQGPEFLTYFQNEAQLDKSGLPSDRFFAERPEGSVSTLKIQRTQQEDSAVYLCASSSTTSDSGEQYFGPGTRLTVT.

This clone was counted a few times. The chain uses TRBV9 and TRBJ2-5, with TRBD2 matching 7 bases. V shed 4 bases and J 0 bases; nucleotides not matched to a gene: 9. The CDR3 sequence is 16 residues long. CDR1 is SGDLS and CDR2 is YYNGEE in the germline V gene. For the CDR3, the DNA is TGTGCCAGCAGCCTTTCCGCGGGAGAGTACCAAGAGACCCAGTACTTC. It is translated as CASSLSAGEYQETQYF.

In this sample, this clone turned up a few times. The rearrangement uses TRBV2 and TRBJ1-2; the match to TRBD1 covers 8 bases. The CDR3 contains 14 residues. V lost 3 bases to trimming and J lost 8 bases; unmatched junction nucleotides: 8. CDR1 and CDR2 (germline): SNHLY, FYNNEI. The CDR3: CASSDGGTGQGYTF. The CDR3 DNA reads TGTGCCAGCAGTGACGGGGGGACAGGACAAGGCTACACCTTC.

This clone was detected only a few times. The gene calls are TRBV6-4 and TRBJ1-2; TRBD1 aligns across 11 bases. Germline V gene lookup returns CDR1 MRHNA and CDR2 SNTAGT. The CDR3 has 16 residues. V lost 3 bases to trimming and J lost 7 bases; unmatched junction nucleotides: 10. The CDR3 sequence: CASSEQPGQGVAGYTF. In DNA, the CDR3 is TGTGCCAGCAGTGAGCAGCCGGGACAGGGGGTGGCTGGCTACACCTTC.

This clone was counted only a few times. The chain uses TRBV5-4 and TRBJ2-5; 10 nucleotides line up with TRBD2. The CDR3 consists of 15 residues. From germline, CDR1 is SGHNT and CDR2 YYREEE (reference sequence). V lost 2 bases to trimming and J lost 2 bases; unmatched junction nucleotides: 3. In nucleotides, the CDR3 is TGTGCCAGCAGCTTAATTAGCGGGGGGCAAGAGACCCAGTACTTC. Translated: CASSLISGGQETQYF.

The chain employs TRBV4-1 and TRBJ2-5; 7 bases are a match to TRBD1. This CDR3 has 16 residues. With V trimmed by 1 base and J by 1 base, 6 bases remained unmatched. CDR1 is MGHRA, CDR2 YSYEKL, per germline. CDR3 amino acids: CASSQGGQYLQETQYF. As DNA, the CDR3 is TGCGCCAGCAGCCAAGGGGGACAGTACCTCCAAGAGACCCAGTACTTC.

This clone was observed a few times. V usage is TRBV5-4 and J usage is TRBJ2-3, with TRBD1 identical over 7 bases. Unmatched junction bases numbered 7, after V lost 0 bases and J lost 0 bases. Germline V gene lookup returns CDR1 SGHNT and CDR2 YYREEE (reference sequence). The CDR3 has 17 residues. CDR3 residues: CASSLALQGPSTDTQYF. Written as DNA, the CDR3 is TGTGCCAGCAGCTTGGCCCTACAGGGGCCCAGCACAGATACGCAGTATTTT.

This clone was observed a handful of times. This chain joins TRBV19 and TRBJ2-1; 10 nucleotides align to TRBD1. The V gene end was trimmed by 2 bases and the J gene end by 3 bases; junction bases not matched to a gene: 4. Germline assignment: CDR1 LNHDA and CDR2 SQIVND (reference sequence). This CDR3 contains 16 residues. This CDR3 reads CASSILGTGDYNEQFF. DNA for the CDR3: TGTGCCAGTAGTATACTGGGGACAGGGGACTACAATGAGCAGTTCTTC.

The chain is built from TRBV4-2 and TRBJ1-5; D is possibly TRBD1 (5 bases). Germline lookup yields CDR1 LGHNA and CDR2 YNFKEQ. The CDR3 sequence is 17 residues long. Between the trimmed V and J ends, which lost 0 bases and 0 bases, there was a span of 12 bases. CDR3 sequence reads: CASSQDLIDSSNQPQHF. The CDR3 DNA is TGTGCCAGCAGCCAAGATCTTATTGACAGTAGCAATCAGCCCCAGCATTTT.

This clone has a handful of counts. The gene calls are TRBV7-6 and TRBJ2-1; 7 positions match TRBD2. J was trimmed by 3 bases and V by 1 base; bases with no gene match: 9. CDR1 SGHVS and CDR2 FNYEAQ come from the germline V gene. This CDR3 is built from 17 residues. CDR3 loop: CASSLVSGLADYNEQFF. The CDR3 DNA reads as TGTGCCAGCAGCTTAGTTTCGGGGCTAGCGGACTACAATGAGCAGTTCTTC. The complete variable domain, with remaining parts taken from reference TRBV7-6 and TRBJ2-1, reads GAGVSQSPRYKVTKRGQDVALRCDPISGHVSLYWYRQALGQGPEFLTYFNYEAQQDKSGLPNDRFSAERPEGSISTLTIQRTEQRDSAMYRCASSLVSGLADYNEQFFGPGTRLTVL.

The V and J genes are TRBV27 and TRBJ2-7; a weak D match, TRBD2 (5 bases). CDR3 length: 14 residues. V was cut by 6 bases and J by 1 base, with 13 bases left in between. The germline CDR1 and CDR2 sequences are MNHEY and SMNVEV (reference sequence). The CDR3 region has the DNA TGTGCCAGCAGCCACCCGGGGAGATCCTACGAGCAGTACTTC. It yields the protein CASSHPGRSYEQYF.

In its sample, this clone was seen a few times. This rearrangement joins TRBV6-1 to TRBJ2-7; TRBD1 matches at 9 bases. V shed 6 bases, J shed 3 bases, and the junction held 0 bases outside the gene matches. Per the germline V gene, CDR1 is MNHNS and CDR2 is SASEGT. The CDR3 is made up of 12 amino acids. The CDR3 coding sequence is TGTGCCAGCAGGGACAGGGGCTACGAGCAGTACTTC. It is translated as CASRDRGYEQYF.

This clone was counted a few times. This chain joins TRBV30 and TRBJ1-4; unclear D gene. V was clipped by 4 bases and J by 8 bases, with 17 bases between them. Germline-derived CDR1 and CDR2 are GTSNPN and SVGIG (reference sequence). The CDR3 runs to 14 residues. CDR3 sequence (DNA): TGTGCCTGGACCACCGGAGCGACCGGAGAAAAACTGTTTTTT. Protein product: CAWTTGATGEKLFF. Supplemented by reference TRBV30 and TRBJ1-4, the full variable domain reads SQTIHQWPATLVQPVGSPLSLECTVEGTSNPNLYWYRQAAGRGLQLLFYSVGIGQISSEVPQNLSASRPQDRQFILSSKKLLLSDSGFYLCAWTTGATGEKLFFGSGTQLSVL.

The V gene is TRBV6-1, the J gene TRBJ2-3; D remains ambiguous. Germline-derived CDR1 and CDR2 are MNHNS and SASEGT. The V end was cut by 8 bases, the J end by 7 bases, with 13 bases between. The CDR3 is 12 amino acids. The CDR3 loop reads CASGESRNTQYF. The CDR3 coding sequence is TGTGCCAGCGGAGAGAGCCGGAATACGCAGTATTTT.

This clone turned up a few times. The V call is TRBV9, the J call TRBJ1-5, with D unresolved. CDR3 length: 15 amino acids. V was cut by 1 base and J by 0 bases, with 8 bases left in between. Germline lookup yields CDR1 SGDLS and CDR2 YYNGEE. DNA for the CDR3: TGTGCCAGCAGCGTACAAGCTTATAGCAATCAGCCCCAGCATTTT. Protein: CASSVQAYSNQPQHF.

This clone was observed a few times. The chain links TRBV28 to TRBJ2-1; 10 bases match TRBD2. The CDR3 loop spans 18 amino acids. Germline assignment: CDR1 MDHEN and CDR2 SYDVKM. V gave up 5 bases and J gave up 7 bases; unmatched junction bases: 17. The DNA for the CDR3 is TGTGCCAGCAGTCCGACCTTACTAGCGGGACATCTAGGGAATGAGCAGTTCTTC. As protein: CASSPTLLAGHLGNEQFF.

This clone was observed a few times. The chain employs TRBV5-6 and TRBJ2-7; a possible D gene is TRBD2 (5 bases). The germline gives CDR1 SGHDT, CDR2 YYEEEE. V lost 2 bases, J lost 2 bases, and 8 bases lay in between. The CDR3 covers 13 residues. The CDR3 sequence: CASSFPGTYEQYF. CDR3 sequence (DNA): TGTGCCAGCAGCTTCCCGGGGACCTACGAGCAGTACTTC.

This rearrangement joins TRBV27 to TRBJ2-2; TRBD2 agrees at 9 bases. The CDR3 has 14 residues. V shed 2 bases and J 6 bases; nucleotides not matched to a gene: 1. Germline CDR1 and CDR2: MNHEY and SMNVEV (reference sequence). The CDR3 is CASSLQREAGELFF. The CDR3 region has the DNA TGTGCCAGCAGTTTACAGCGGGAGGCCGGGGAGCTGTTTTTT.

The sample holds a few counts of this clone. The chain links TRBV6-5 to TRBJ1-1; D gene unclear. Germline-derived CDR1 and CDR2 are MNHEY and SVGAGI. V was clipped by 7 bases and J by 1 base, with 13 bases between them. This CDR3 has 14 amino acids. The CDR3 DNA sequence: TGTGCCAGCAAGGTAATCGAGGGGAACACTGAAGCTTTCTTT. Translated, it gives CASKVIEGNTEAFF.

Ten or more counts support this clone. The V and J genes are TRBV20-1 and TRBJ1-1; D unclear. The CDR3 covers 11 residues. V was cut by 5 bases and J by 1 base, with 5 bases left in between. Germline assignment: CDR1 DFQATT and CDR2 SNEGSKA (reference sequence). CDR3 DNA sequence: TGCAGTGCTCCCCGGAACACTGAAGCTTTCTTT. Protein product: CSAPRNTEAFF.

The chain links TRBV2 to TRBJ1-2; the D gene is possibly TRBD1 (5 bases). Per germline, CDR1 SNHLY and CDR2 FYNNEI. The V end lost 4 bases, the J end lost 2 bases, and 8 bases lay between the germline ends. The CDR3 spans 13 residues. The CDR3 region is CASSARGNYGYTF. In DNA, the CDR3 is TGTGCCAGCAGTGCACGGGGGAACTATGGCTACACCTTC.

This clone was observed a handful of times. The V call is TRBV30, the J call TRBJ2-1; 7 bases line up with TRBD1. The CDR3 has 15 amino acids. The germline V gene encodes CDR1 GTSNPN and CDR2 SVGIG (reference sequence). Trimming at V came to 0 bases and at J to 3 bases, leaving 5 bases not matched to a gene. The CDR3 region is CAWSVGQLYYNEQFF. The CDR3 coding sequence is TGTGCCTGGAGTGTGGGACAGCTTTACTACAATGAGCAGTTCTTC. The entire variable domain, with the rest obtained from reference TRBV30 and TRBJ2-1, is as follows: SQTIHQWPATLVQPVGSPLSLECTVEGTSNPNLYWYRQAAGRGLQLLFYSVGIGQISSEVPQNLSASRPQDRQFILSSKKLLLSDSGFYLCAWSVGQLYYNEQFFGPGTRLTVL.